This T cell receptor (beta chain) derives from a study of blood T cell repertoires in COVID-19. Whole-study context: Samples taken during acute and convalescent COVID-19 were collected in the United States, Italy and Spain. In each case, the material was cDNA or gDNA derived from T cells, B-cell-depleted T cells, or PBMCs.

In the original analysis: For nucleated cells, counts were estimated from reference gene primer amplification. Clones were read by immunoSEQ multiplex PCR, and TCRdb kept only the in-frame ones, dropping some. That table furnishes V, J and clone size, whereas the DNA furnished D and trimming. The data show about 140,000 clones, about 80% seen once. Germline assignment: CDR1 KGHSH and CDR2 LQKENI. This CDR3 comprises 15 residues. J gave up 0 bases and V 4 bases, and 4 bases lay outside the gene matches. Sequenced material: peripheral blood. This rearrangement joins TRBV18 to TRBJ2-3, with 7 bases aligning to TRBD1. The sequence was collected from a human donor in a cohort sampled during active COVID-19. The CDR3 sequence is CASSRRQGSTDTQYF. CDR3 sequence (DNA): TGTGCCAGCTCACGAAGACAGGGAAGCACAGATACGCAGTATTTT.